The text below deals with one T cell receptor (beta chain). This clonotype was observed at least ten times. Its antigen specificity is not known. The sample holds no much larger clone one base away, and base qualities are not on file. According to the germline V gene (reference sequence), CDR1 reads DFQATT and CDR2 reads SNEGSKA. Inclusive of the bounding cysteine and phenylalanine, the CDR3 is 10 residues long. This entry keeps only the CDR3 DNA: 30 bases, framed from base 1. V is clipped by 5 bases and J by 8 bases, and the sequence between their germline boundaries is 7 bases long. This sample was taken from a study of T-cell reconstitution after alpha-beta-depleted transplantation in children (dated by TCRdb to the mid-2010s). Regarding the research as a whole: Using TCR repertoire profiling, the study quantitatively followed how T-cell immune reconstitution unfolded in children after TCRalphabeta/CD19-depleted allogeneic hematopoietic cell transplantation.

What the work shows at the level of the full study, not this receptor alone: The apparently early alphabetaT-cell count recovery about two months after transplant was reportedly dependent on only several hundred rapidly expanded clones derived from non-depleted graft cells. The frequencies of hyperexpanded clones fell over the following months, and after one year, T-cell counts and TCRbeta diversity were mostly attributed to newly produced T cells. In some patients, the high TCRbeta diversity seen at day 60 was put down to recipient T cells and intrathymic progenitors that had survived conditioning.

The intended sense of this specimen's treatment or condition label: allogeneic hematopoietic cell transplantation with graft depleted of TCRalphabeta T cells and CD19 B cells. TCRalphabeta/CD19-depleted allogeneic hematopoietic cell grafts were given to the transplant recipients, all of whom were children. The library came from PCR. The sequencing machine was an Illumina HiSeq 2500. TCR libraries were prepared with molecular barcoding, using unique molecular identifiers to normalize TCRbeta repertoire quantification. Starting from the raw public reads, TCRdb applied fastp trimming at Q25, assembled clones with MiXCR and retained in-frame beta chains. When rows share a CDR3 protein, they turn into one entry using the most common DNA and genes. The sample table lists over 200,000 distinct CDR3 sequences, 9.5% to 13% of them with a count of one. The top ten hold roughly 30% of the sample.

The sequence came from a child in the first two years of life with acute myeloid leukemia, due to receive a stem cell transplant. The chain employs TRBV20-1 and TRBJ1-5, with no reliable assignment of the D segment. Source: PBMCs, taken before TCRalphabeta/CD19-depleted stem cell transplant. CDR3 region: CSAGQKPQHF. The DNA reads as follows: TGCAGTGCTGGCCAAAAGCCCCAGCATTTT.